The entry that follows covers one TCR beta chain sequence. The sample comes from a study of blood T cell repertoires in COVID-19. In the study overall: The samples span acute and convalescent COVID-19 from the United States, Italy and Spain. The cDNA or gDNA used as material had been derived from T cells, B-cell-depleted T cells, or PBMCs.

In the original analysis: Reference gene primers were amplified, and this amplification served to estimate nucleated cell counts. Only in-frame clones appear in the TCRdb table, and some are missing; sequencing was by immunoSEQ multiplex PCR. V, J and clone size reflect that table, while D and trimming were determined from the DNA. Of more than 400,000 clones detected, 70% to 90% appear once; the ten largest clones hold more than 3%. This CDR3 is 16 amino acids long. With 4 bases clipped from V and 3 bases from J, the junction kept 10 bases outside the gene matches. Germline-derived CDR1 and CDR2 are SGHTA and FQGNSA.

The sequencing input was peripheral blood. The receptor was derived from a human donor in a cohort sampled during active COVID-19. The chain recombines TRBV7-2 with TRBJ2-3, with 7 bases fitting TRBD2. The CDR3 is CASSYRVAGRTDTQYF. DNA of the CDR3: TGTGCCAGCAGCTACAGAGTAGCGGGTAGGACAGATACGCAGTATTTT.